This TCR beta chain emerged from a study of synovial regulatory T cells in juvenile arthritis. This clone is called medium-sized based on its frequency. Matched peripheral blood accompanied the synovial fluid taken from each patient with active arthritis. Patients had median age 11.6 years, range about 2.3-22.9. TCRdb keeps only in-frame clones here, not all; method: immunoSEQ multiplex PCR. This listing includes about 1,400 clones. The CDR3 spans 15 residues. No DNA sequence is on record. CDR1 and CDR2 (germline): SGHDT, YYEEEE. The receptor was derived from a donor aged 2-30 years with juvenile idiopathic arthritis. Sequencing input: Treg cells from the synovium. The gene calls are TRBV5-6 and TRBJ2-6; TCRdb selects TRBD1, and the lack of DNA leaves this call unchecked. The CDR3 sequence is CASSLGPSGANVLTF.